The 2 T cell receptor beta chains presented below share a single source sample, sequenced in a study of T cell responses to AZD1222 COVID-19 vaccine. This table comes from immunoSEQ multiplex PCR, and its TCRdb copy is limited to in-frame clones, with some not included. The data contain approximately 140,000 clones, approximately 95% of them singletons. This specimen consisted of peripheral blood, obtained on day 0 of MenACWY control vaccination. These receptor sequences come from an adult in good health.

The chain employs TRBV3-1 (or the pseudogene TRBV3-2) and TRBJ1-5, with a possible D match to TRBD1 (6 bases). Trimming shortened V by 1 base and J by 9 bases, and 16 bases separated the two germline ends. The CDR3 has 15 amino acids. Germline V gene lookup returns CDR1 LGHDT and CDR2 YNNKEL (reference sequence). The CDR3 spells CASSQAGGQRGPQHF. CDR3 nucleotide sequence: TGTGCCAGCAGCCAAGCCGGGGGGCAAAGGGGGCCCCAGCATTTT.

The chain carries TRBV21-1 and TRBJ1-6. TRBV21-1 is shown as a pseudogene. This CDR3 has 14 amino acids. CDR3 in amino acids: CASSKAPLVSPLHF. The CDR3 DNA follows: TGTGCCAGCAGCAAAGCTCCGTTGGTTTCACCCCTCCACTTT.